This TCR beta chain was found in a study of shared clonotypes between healthy human individuals. Study-level background: The composition of the donors was two women and a few men aged 18 to 49. Study-wide results and caveats: An expected dependence of interdonor clonotype sharing on sequencing depth was noted.

The germline gives CDR1 MDHEN, CDR2 SYDVKM. This CDR3 region has 13 residues. Between the trimmed V and J ends, which lost 2 bases and 0 bases, there was a span of 2 bases. Genomic DNA of each subset was evenly split across several immunoSEQ plates. In the original analysis: For the immunoSEQ data, sequences were junction-only without quality scores, so filtering differed. Libraries were prepared by immunoSEQ multiplex PCR; TCRdb keeps only in-frame clonotypes and omits some of them. V, J and clone size were drawn from that table, and D and trimming were deduced from the DNA. The profile covers 450,000 to 650,000 clones, with 70% to 80% appearing a single time and more than 10% taken by the ten largest. Points on this clone: Its specificity is not known.

This chain uses TRBV28 with TRBJ2-4; no definite D call. Sequenced: PBMCs. The source is a middle-aged woman in good health. Some clones in this sample may be carry-over from other donors' samples. CDR3 loop: CASSLVAKNIQYF. The CDR3 region has the DNA TGTGCCAGCAGTTTAGTAGCCAAAAACATTCAGTACTTC.